What follows are 18 T cell receptor beta chains derived from one specimen sequenced in a study of T cell responses to AZD1222 COVID-19 vaccine (dated by TCRdb to about 2021). The meaning of the sample's time point label: baseline before first vaccination. Preparation of the library involved the immunoSEQ multiplex PCR assay. Held by TCRdb, this immuneACCESS table contains in-frame sequences only and omits some clones. Under half of the omission traces to an unresolved V gene where checked; the cause of the rest is unknown. Counted in this sample were about 140,000 clones; 85% to 95% of them appeared once. The top ten clonotypes cover around 1.3% of the sample. The specimen was peripheral blood, collected on day 0 of AZD1222 vaccination. The source of these receptors is an adult in good health.

The gene calls are TRBV27 and TRBJ1-4, with D perhaps TRBD1 (5 bases). Trimming cost V 4 bases and J 0 bases, with 15 bases left between them. This CDR3 is built from 17 residues. CDR1 is MNHEY, CDR2 SMNVEV, per germline (reference sequence). The CDR3 loop reads CASSSRTRRATNEKLFF. For the CDR3, the DNA is TGTGCCAGCAGTTCACGGACGCGCAGGGCAACTAATGAAAAACTGTTTTTT. The complete variable domain, with remaining parts taken from reference TRBV27 and TRBJ1-4, reads EAQVTQNPRYLITVTGKKLTVTCSQNMNHEYMSWYRQDPGLGLRQIYYSMNVEVTDKGDVPEGYKVSRKEKRNFPLILESPSPNQTSLYFCASSSRTRRATNEKLFFGSGTQLSVL.

The chain links TRBV10-3 to TRBJ1-2; TRBD1 agrees at 7 bases. CDR1 is ENHRY and CDR2 is SYGVKD in the germline V gene. CDR3 length: 13 residues. Unmatched junction bases numbered 8, after V lost 7 bases and J lost 6 bases. The CDR3 protein is CAINPGQDDGYTF. The CDR3 nucleotides read TGTGCCATCAATCCTGGACAGGACGATGGCTACACCTTC.

V and J are TRBV6-6 and TRBJ1-1; D uncertain. The germline CDR1 and CDR2 sequences are MNHNY and SVGAGI (reference sequence). V was pared by 2 bases and J by 3 bases, with 4 bases between. The CDR3 consists of 12 residues. DNA of the CDR3: TGTGCCAGCAGTTACCAGGACACTGAAGCTTTCTTT. Translating it yields CASSYQDTEAFF.

This chain uses TRBV14 with TRBJ2-7; possible D gene TRBD2, 6 bases. The CDR3 contains 14 residues. V lost 5 bases to trimming and J lost 5 bases, with 16 bases between them. The V gene's germline CDR1 is SGHDN and CDR2 FVKESK. CDR3 amino acids: CASSDRELRHEQYF. CDR3 DNA sequence: TGTGCCAGCAGCGATCGGGAGCTCCGCCACGAGCAGTACTTC.

This rearrangement joins TRBV4-2 to TRBJ1-2; D is ambiguous. The V gene's germline CDR1 is LGHNA and CDR2 YNFKEQ. This CDR3 is 16 amino acids long. V lost 0 bases and J lost 0, with 11 bases in between. CDR3 sequence: CASSQENTEANYGYTF. CDR3 nucleotides: TGTGCCAGCAGCCAAGAGAATACGGAAGCTAACTATGGCTACACCTTC.

The rearrangement links TRBV3-1 (or the pseudogene TRBV3-2) to TRBJ2-1; 9 bases map to TRBD2. The germline CDR1 and CDR2 sequences are LGHDT and YNNKEL (reference sequence). The length of the CDR3 is 16 residues. The J segment lost 3 bases and the V segment lost 4 bases, leaving 7 bases of the junction unmatched. CDR3 DNA sequence: TGTGCCAGCAGCCTCCCGGGCGGGGGGGTCTACAATGAGCAGTTCTTC. This gives the protein CASSLPGGGVYNEQFF.

The J gene is TRBJ1-2, the V gene TRBV6-6; TRBD1 is a possible D gene (6 bases). The CDR3 runs to 14 residues. Germline V gene sequence: CDR1 MNHNY, CDR2 SVGAGI (reference sequence). Deletions cut 6 bases from V and 8 bases from J, with 19 bases between. The CDR3 nucleotides are TGTGCCAGCAGCCCGGGGGCGTTCCCAGGGGGCTACACCTTC. Amino acids: CASSPGAFPGGYTF.

This chain uses TRBV29-1 with TRBJ1-1, with 11 bases fitting TRBD1. The CDR3 has 13 amino acids. CDR1 and CDR2 from the germline V gene are SQVTM and ANQGSEA. The trim removed 3 bases at V and 8 bases at J, leaving 5 bases unmatched. The CDR3 is CSVERDRGREAFF. Written as DNA, the CDR3 is TGCAGCGTTGAGCGGGACAGGGGGAGAGAAGCTTTCTTT.

The chain employs TRBV15 and TRBJ2-2, with TRBD1 identical over 8 bases. CDR3 length: 16 amino acids. Germline trimming cut 2 bases from V and 8 bases from J; bases unmatched to any gene: 10. Germline loops: CDR1 LNHNV, CDR2 YYDKDF (reference sequence). In DNA form, the CDR3 reads TGTGCCACCAGCAGATTTGGACAGGGTAGATCGGGGGAGCTGTTTTTT. Translation: CATSRFGQGRSGELFF.

The chain carries TRBV19 and TRBJ1-3, with D perhaps TRBD1 (6 bases). The CDR3 runs to 16 residues. The germline V and J ends were trimmed by 7 bases and 0 bases, with 16 bases remaining between them. Germline CDR1 is LNHDA and CDR2 is SQIVND (reference sequence). In DNA form, the CDR3 reads TGTGCCAGTAAGGAGACAGGTTTTGTCTCTGGAAACACCATATATTTT. Its translation: CASKETGFVSGNTIYF.

This rearrangement joins TRBV4-2 to TRBJ2-5; the D gene could be TRBD1 or TRBD2 (5 bases each). Per germline, CDR1 LGHNA and CDR2 YNFKEQ. The CDR3 consists of 14 residues. V lost 7 bases, J lost 3 bases, and 15 bases lay in between. In DNA form, the CDR3 reads TGTGCCAGCAACCTAAGAGGGGAAAAAGAGACCCAGTACTTC. Amino acids: CASNLRGEKETQYF.

The chain couples TRBV6-1 to TRBJ1-3; D not resolved. Germline V gives CDR1 MNHNS, CDR2 SASEGT. This CDR3 has 16 residues. The ends were cut back, 0 bases at V and 2 bases at J, with 11 bases in the middle. The CDR3 DNA follows: TGTGCCAGCAGTGAAGCGCTCGGGGTCACTGGAAACACCATATATTTT. Residues: CASSEALGVTGNTIYF.

This clone was observed a handful of times. The rearrangement uses TRBV10-3 and TRBJ2-7; weak D call: TRBD1 (5 bases). CDR1 is ENHRY and CDR2 is SYGVKD in the germline V gene. Between the trimmed V and J ends, which lost 10 bases and 0 bases, there was a span of 22 bases. The CDR3 extends over 16 amino acids. The CDR3 region is CATGKRMAPSSYEQYF. In DNA, the CDR3 is TGTGCCACAGGGAAGAGGATGGCTCCAAGCTCCTACGAGCAGTACTTC.

In its sample, this clone was seen a few times. The chain carries TRBV21-1 and TRBJ1-1; no DNA check was done on the table's D call, TRBD1. TRBV21-1 is labeled a pseudogene. This CDR3 spans 13 amino acids. This CDR3 reads CASNRENCTEAFF. The CDR3 DNA sequence: TGTGCCAGCAACAGGGAAAATTGCACTGAAGCTTTCTTT.

The V call is TRBV18, the J call TRBJ2-1; TRBD1 aligns across 8 bases. This CDR3 spans 16 amino acids. Germline V CDR1 and CDR2: KGHSH, LQKENI. The trim removed 0 bases at V and 2 bases at J, leaving 3 bases unmatched. The CDR3 sequence: CASSPPRQGTYNEQFF. In DNA, the CDR3 is TGTGCCAGCTCACCACCGAGACAGGGGACCTACAATGAGCAGTTCTTC.

V gene TRBV5-1 combines with J gene TRBJ2-2, with 11 nucleotides matching TRBD1. Germline V lookup: CDR1 SGHRS, CDR2 YFSETQ. The length of the CDR3 is 16 residues. J lost 4 bases, V lost 3 bases, and 5 bases had no gene match. The CDR3 reads CASSWDGTGGTGELFF. The DNA for the CDR3 is TGCGCCAGCAGCTGGGACGGGACAGGGGGCACCGGGGAGCTGTTTTTT.

The chain employs TRBV2 and TRBJ1-2; D unresolved. Germline CDR1 SNHLY, CDR2 FYNNEI. This CDR3 has 14 amino acids. V was pared by 6 bases and J by 4 bases, with 15 bases between. The CDR3 nucleotides are TGTGCCAGCAGCCGCACCGGCCCGAGCTATGGCTACACCTTC. It translates to CASSRTGPSYGYTF.

The V and J genes are TRBV6-5 and TRBJ1-4; D gene unclear. From germline, CDR1 is MNHEY and CDR2 SVGAGI. The CDR3 has 12 residues. Deletions cut 11 bases from V and 8 bases from J, with 15 bases between. The CDR3 loop reads CAAGMEVEKLFF. As DNA, the CDR3 is TGTGCCGCGGGCATGGAGGTGGAAAAACTGTTTTTT.